Described below is a single T cell receptor beta chain sequence and its context. Germline CDR1 reads SGHTA; CDR2 reads FQGNSA. V lost 0 bases and J lost 9; bases outside the gene matches: 9. CDR3 size: 16 residues. These data are taken from a study of blood T cell repertoires in COVID-19. Study as a whole: The cDNA or gDNA used as material had been derived from T cells, B-cell-depleted T cells, or PBMCs.

Per the original data handling: How many nucleated cells were present was estimated from reference gene primer amplification. Profiled with immunoSEQ multiplex PCR; TCRdb holds only in-frame clones, not every one. V and J calls and clone size follow that table, whereas D and trimming were derived from the DNA. The repertoire consists of about 96,000 clones, with approximately 84% occurring once and the leading ten covering roughly 17%. The TCR comes from a woman aged 60-75 years with acute or convalescent COVID-19. The genes are TRBV7-2 and TRBJ2-1; 9 bases line up with TRBD2. The sample comprised peripheral blood. The chain's CDR3 is CASSLARERGAGEQFF. In nucleotides, the CDR3 is TGTGCCAGCAGCTTAGCGCGCGAGCGGGGGGCTGGTGAGCAGTTCTTC. Using reference TRBV7-2 and TRBJ2-1 for the parts outside the CDR3, the full variable domain is GAGVSQSPSNKVTEKGKDVELRCDPISGHTALYWYRQSLGQGLEFLIYFQGNSAPDKSGLPSDRFSAERTGGSVSTLTIQRTQQEDSAVYLCASSLARERGAGEQFFGPGTRLTVL.